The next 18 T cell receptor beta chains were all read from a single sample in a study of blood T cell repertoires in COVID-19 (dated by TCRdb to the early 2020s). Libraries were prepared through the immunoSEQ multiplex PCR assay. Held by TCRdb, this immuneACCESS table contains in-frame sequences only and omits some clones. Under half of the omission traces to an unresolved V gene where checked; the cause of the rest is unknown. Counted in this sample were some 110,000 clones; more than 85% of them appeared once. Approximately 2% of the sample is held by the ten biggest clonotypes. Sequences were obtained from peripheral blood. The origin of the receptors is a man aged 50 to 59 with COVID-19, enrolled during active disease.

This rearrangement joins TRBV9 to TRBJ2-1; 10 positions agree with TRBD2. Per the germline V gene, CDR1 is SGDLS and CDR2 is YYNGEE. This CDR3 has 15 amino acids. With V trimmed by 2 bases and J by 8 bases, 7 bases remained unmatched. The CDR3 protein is CASSVSSGSGDEQFF. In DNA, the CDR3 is TGTGCCAGCAGCGTTTCTAGCGGGAGTGGAGATGAGCAGTTCTTC.

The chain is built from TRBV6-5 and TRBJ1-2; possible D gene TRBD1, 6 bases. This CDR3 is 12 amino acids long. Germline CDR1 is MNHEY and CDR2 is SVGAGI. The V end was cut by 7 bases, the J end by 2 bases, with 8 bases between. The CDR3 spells CASKDRNYGYTF. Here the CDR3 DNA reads TGTGCCAGCAAGGACAGAAACTATGGCTACACCTTC.

In DNA form, the CDR3 reads TGTGCCATCGGGGGGACGGAACAAGAGACCCAGTACTTC. This encodes CAIGGTEQETQYF. This chain joins TRBV10-3 and TRBJ2-5; tentative D call: TRBD2 (6 bases). Per the germline V gene, CDR1 is ENHRY and CDR2 is SYGVKD. The CDR3 loop spans 13 amino acids. V was shortened by 8 bases and J by 2 bases, with 12 bases between the two germline ends.

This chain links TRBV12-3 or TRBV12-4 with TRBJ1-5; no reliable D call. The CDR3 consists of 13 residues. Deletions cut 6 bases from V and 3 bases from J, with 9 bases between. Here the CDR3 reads CASRGSNNQPQHF. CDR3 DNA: TGTGCCAGCAGGGGGAGCAACAATCAGCCCCAGCATTTT.

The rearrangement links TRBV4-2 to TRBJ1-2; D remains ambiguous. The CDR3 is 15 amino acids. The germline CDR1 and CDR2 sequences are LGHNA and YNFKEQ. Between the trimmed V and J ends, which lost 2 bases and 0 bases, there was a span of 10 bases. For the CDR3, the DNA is TGTGCCAGCAGCCAAAACACAAGAACTAACTATGGCTACACCTTC. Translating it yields CASSQNTRTNYGYTF.

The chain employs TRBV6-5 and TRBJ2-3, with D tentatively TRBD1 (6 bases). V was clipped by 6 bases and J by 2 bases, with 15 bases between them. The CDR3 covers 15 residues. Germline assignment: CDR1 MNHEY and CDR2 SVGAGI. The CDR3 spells CASRIGTPYTDTQYF. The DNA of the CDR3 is TGTGCCAGCAGAATCGGGACACCTTACACAGATACGCAGTATTTT.

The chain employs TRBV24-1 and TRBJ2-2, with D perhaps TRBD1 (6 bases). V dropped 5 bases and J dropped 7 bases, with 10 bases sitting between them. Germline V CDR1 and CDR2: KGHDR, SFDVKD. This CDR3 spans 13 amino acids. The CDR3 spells CATSAPGDGELFF. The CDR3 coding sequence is TGTGCCACCAGTGCCCCAGGGGACGGGGAGCTGTTTTTT.

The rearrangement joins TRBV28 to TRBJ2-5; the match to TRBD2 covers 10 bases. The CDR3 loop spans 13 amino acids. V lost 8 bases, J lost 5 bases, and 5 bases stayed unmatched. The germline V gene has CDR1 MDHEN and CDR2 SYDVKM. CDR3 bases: TGTGCCAGCGGAGCGGGAGGGCCCGAGACCCAGTACTTC. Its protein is CASGAGGPETQYF. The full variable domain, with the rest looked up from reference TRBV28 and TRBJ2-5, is DVKVTQSSRYLVKRTGEKVFLECVQDMDHENMFWYRQDPGLGLRLIYFSYDVKMKEKGDIPEGYSVSREKKERFSLILESASTNQTSMYLCASGAGGPETQYFGPGTRLLVL.

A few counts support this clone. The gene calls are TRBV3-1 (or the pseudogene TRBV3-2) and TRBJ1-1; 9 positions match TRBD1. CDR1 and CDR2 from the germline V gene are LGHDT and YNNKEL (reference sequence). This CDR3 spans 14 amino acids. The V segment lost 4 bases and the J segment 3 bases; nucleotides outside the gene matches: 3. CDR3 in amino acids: CASSPRDRDTEAFF. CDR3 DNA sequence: TGTGCCAGCAGCCCCCGGGACAGGGACACTGAAGCTTTCTTT.

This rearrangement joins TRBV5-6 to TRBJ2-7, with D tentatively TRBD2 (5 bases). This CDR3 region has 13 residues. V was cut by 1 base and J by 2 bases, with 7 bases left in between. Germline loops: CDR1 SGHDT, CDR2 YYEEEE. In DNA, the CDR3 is TGTGCCAGCAGCTTGCCCGGGGCCTACGAGCAGTACTTC. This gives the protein CASSLPGAYEQYF.

The CDR3 DNA is TGTGCCAGCAGCGCCAGACAGGGGGCGGGATCACCCCTCCACTTT. Its translation is CASSARQGAGSPLHF. This chain connects TRBV7-2 to TRBJ1-6; 10 nucleotides agree with TRBD1. CDR3 length: 15 residues. V lost 5 bases, J lost 10 bases, and 8 bases stayed unmatched. Germline CDR1 and CDR2: SGHTA and FQGNSA.

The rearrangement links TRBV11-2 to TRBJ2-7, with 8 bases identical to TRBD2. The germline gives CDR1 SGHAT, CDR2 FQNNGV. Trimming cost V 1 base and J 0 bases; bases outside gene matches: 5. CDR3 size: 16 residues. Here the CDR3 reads CASSLVATSVSYEQYF. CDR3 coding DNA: TGTGCCAGCAGCTTAGTCGCGACTAGCGTCTCCTACGAGCAGTACTTC.

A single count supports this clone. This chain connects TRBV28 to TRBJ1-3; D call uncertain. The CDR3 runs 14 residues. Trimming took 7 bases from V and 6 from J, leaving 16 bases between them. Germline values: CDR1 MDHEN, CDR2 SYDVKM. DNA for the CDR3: TGTGCCAGCACCCGGGGAGGGAACATAAACACCATATATTTT. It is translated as CASTRGGNINTIYF. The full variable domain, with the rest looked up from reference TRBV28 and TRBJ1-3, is DVKVTQSSRYLVKRTGEKVFLECVQDMDHENMFWYRQDPGLGLRLIYFSYDVKMKEKGDIPEGYSVSREKKERFSLILESASTNQTSMYLCASTRGGNINTIYFGEGSWLTVV.

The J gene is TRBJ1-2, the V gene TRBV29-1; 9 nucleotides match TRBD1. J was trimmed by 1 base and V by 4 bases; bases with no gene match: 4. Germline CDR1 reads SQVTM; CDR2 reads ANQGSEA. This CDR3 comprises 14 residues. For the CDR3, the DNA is TGCAGCGTTGCGGGACAGGGAGGTAACTATGGCTACACCTTC. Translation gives CSVAGQGGNYGYTF.

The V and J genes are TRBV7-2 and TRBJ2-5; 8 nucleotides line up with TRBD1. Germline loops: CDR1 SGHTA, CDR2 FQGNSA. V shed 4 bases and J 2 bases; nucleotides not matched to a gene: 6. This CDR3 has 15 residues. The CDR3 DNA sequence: TGTGCCAGCAGCTGGACGGGACAGGTACAAGAGACCCAGTACTTC. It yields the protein CASSWTGQVQETQYF.

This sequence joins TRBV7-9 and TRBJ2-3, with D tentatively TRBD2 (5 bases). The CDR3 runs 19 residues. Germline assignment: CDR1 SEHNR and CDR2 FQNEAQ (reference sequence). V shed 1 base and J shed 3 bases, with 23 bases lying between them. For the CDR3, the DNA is TGTGCCAGCAGCTTAGGTACGGGGATGAGCGGAGGCATTACAGATACGCAGTATTTT. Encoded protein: CASSLGTGMSGGITDTQYF.

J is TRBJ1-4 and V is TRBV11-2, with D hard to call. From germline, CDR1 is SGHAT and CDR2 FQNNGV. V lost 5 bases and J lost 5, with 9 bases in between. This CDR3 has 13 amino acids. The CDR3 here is CASSLRENEKLFF. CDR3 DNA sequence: TGTGCCAGCAGCCTGAGAGAAAATGAAAAACTGTTTTTT.

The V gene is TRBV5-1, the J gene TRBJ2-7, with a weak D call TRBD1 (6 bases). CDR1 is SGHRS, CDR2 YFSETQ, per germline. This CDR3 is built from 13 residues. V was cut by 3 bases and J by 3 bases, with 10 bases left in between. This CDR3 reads CASSSRQVYEQYV. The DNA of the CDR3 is TGCGCCAGCAGCTCTAGACAGGTCTACGAGCAGTACGTC.